This TCR beta chain is drawn from a study of blood T cells in healthy people across ages (dated by TCRdb to between 2015 and 2017). As for the study more broadly: In model experiments, template switching captured roughly one uniquely barcoded TCR beta cDNA molecule for every two T cells. Four age groups were formed from the donors: young (average approximately 15 years), middle-aged (approximately 40), aged (about 62) and long-lived (more than 75). The study analyzed two additional independent replicas of 1 million unique cDNA reads from the same blood draw for two donors, one aged 18 to 30 and one aged 80 or older. To track age-related changes in TCR beta repertoire diversity, the study relied on deep sequencing normalized with unique cDNA molecular identifiers. Overall results and qualifications from the work: Estimates of total diversity from one million sequenced T cells were regarded as lower bounds and underestimates. Bulk unsorted PBMC profiling prevented conclusive comparison of naive and antigen-experienced compartments. There was a strong correlation between observed TCR beta diversity and the percentage of naive T cells measured by flow cytometry. Because the CMV infection status of the donors was unknown, age-related changes in expanded clonotypes may potentially have been confounded. The long-lived group showed more naive CD4+ T cells, fewer expanded clones and increased TCR diversity than the aged group, suggesting age selection. As age increased, observed TCR beta diversity per million T cells dropped in a roughly linear way, and a significant reduction was already evident by age roughly 36.

Systemically healthy Caucasian individuals from Russia, approximately 39 in total and aged roughly 6 to 95 years, were included as donors. Each donor gave roughly 9.5 milliliters of peripheral blood, collected into EDTA-treated Vacutainer tubes. PBMCs were isolated by Ficoll-Paque density-gradient centrifugation, with at least 6 million obtained per sample. Total RNA was extracted from PBMCs with Trizol reagent, with at least 5.5 micrograms obtained per sample. For every donor, flow cytometry on a PBMC aliquot measured the percentage of naive CD45RAhigh/CD27high T cells. The library relied on 5' RACE. The sequencing machine was an Illumina HiSeq 2500. The second PCR ran for about 7 to 11 cycles and used a J-beta primer mix along with a sample-barcoded 5' primer. Each TCR beta cDNA molecule received a unique molecular identifier from a template-switch 5' adaptor carrying 12 random nucleotides. Each sample yielded at least 2.5 million CDR3-containing paired-end reads. First-strand cDNA was synthesized from all RNA with the Mint cDNA synthesis kit, primed by a TRBC-specific oligonucleotide. Following uracil-DNA glycosylase treatment, a first 18-cycle PCR with universal primers M1SS and BC2_uni_R was performed on all cDNA. As for the original processing: Normalization of each sample was performed by random selection of 1 million high-quality reads, each carrying a distinct molecular identifier. Instead of being binned into consensus sequences, reads with shared molecular identifiers were discarded. MiTCR, with a Q25 quality threshold and the strictest error-elimination algorithm, was used for CDR3 identification, clonotype clustering and error correction. Lower-bound total TCR beta diversity was estimated with a nonparametric unseen species model using Euler transformation. TCRdb itself trimmed the public reads at Q25 with fastp, ran MiXCR and retained productive beta chains. Identical CDR3 proteins give one entry, which carries the most common genes and DNA. The V and J calls come from TCRdb's annotation, not from the publication. Here the sample has nearly 800,000 distinct CDR3 sequences; roughly 25% occur a single time. 3.7% of the sample lies in the top ten.

As concerns this clonotype: Its recognized antigen is unknown. The record has no base qualities; no much larger clone is one base away.

V lost 1 base and J lost 8 bases; the stretch between them is 8 bases long. Spanning cysteine to phenylalanine, the CDR3 consists of 13 amino acids. The only DNA kept is the CDR3, 39 bases in frame from the first base. Looking up the germline V gene yields CDR1 LGHNA and CDR2 YNFKEQ. This same sample was also taken into another study, of T cells of mothers and their children. As the second publication notes: Nine systemically healthy Caucasian individuals served as donors, namely three mothers together with their six children. cDNA synthesis used all of the extracted RNA, with approximately 1.4 ug of RNA in each 15 ul reaction. In the second PCR, sample barcodes and 2-4 random nucleotides were introduced via the M1S primer. More than 9 million TCR beta CDR3 reads were obtained from each mother, and roughly 3 million reads were obtained from each child. Thymic selection shapes the output of TCR recombination in a similar way in related and unrelated pairs, and inherited differences have a minor effect. Related mother-child pairs always showed normalized repertoire overlap that was slightly higher than in unrelated mother-child pairs, though the difference was never significant. Persistent microchimeric T cell clones were not detected, at a sensitivity of around 99 clones per million clonotypes. Deep NGS was used in the study to compare the TCR beta repertoires of mothers and children and to look for features that separate related mother-child pairs from unrelated individuals. On average, the children were approximately 11 +/- 4 years old, while the mothers were about 37 +/- 4 years old. After adapter ligation was performed with NEBNext reagents, the libraries were sequenced on an Illumina HiSeq 2000 with 100+100 nt paired-end reads. To avoid cross-contamination, the mother libraries and the child libraries were prepared a month apart and sequenced in separate runs. Between roughly 450,000 and 2,000,000 distinct TCR beta clonotypes were identified per donor. Naive TCR beta clonotypes were estimated from low-frequency clonotypes matched to each donor's FACS-determined naive share, without sorting.

The sequenced material came from blood. The sequence was collected from a boy aged 5 to 17 in good health. Here the chain combines TRBV4-2 and TRBJ2-2, with the identity of the D gene unclear. The nucleotide sequence is TGTGCCAGCAGCCAAGTGGAGAGGGGGGAGCTGTTTTTT. Its translation reads: CASSQVERGELFF.